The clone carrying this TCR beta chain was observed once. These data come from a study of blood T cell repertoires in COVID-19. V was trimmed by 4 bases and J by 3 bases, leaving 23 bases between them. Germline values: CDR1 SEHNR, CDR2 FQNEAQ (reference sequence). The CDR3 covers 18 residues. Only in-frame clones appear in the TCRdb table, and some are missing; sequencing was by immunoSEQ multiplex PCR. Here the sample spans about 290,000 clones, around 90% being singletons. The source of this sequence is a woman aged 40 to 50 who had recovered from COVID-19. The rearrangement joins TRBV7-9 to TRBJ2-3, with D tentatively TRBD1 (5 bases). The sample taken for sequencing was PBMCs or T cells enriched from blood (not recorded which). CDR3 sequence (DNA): TGTGCCAGCAGCTCTGCCAGGTTGGGGCTTGGGTTTACAGATACGCAGTATTTT. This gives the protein CASSSARLGLGFTDTQYF.